This T cell receptor (beta chain) came from a study of human thymus T cells. Remarks on this clone: Antigen specificity is unknown.

Trimming stripped 2 bases from V and 0 bases from J, with 14 bases between. CDR1 is LGHNA and CDR2 is YNFKEQ in the germline V gene. CDR3 length: 16 residues. The study, taken as a whole, reports: The authors found apparently biased V and J gene usage in thymic and blood repertoires.

Donors were healthy Finnish babies undergoing corrective operations for congenital heart defects. Blood DNA came from all available leukocytes, not a fixed cell number. Assay: immunoSEQ multiplex PCR; the TCRdb copy retains only in-frame clones and omits some. The sample holds about 46,000 clones; around 93% are singletons and the top ten take 0.15% to 0.2%. Sequenced: blood. This chain links TRBV4-2 with TRBJ2-7; possibly TRBD2 for D (6 bases). The receptor was isolated from a girl under three years old with a congenital heart defect but otherwise immunologically healthy. CDR3 DNA sequence: TGTGCCAGCAGCCAAACTCTGGGGACTTCCTCCTACGAGCAGTACTTC. Its protein product is CASSQTLGTSSYEQYF.